Below are 2 T cell receptor beta chains sequenced from a single sample in a study of shared clonotypes between healthy human individuals. Assay used: immunoSEQ multiplex PCR; TCRdb lists only in-frame clones, some missing. The sample gives approximately 1,500,000 clones, roughly 95% of which show up once; over 1% is in the top ten. The sample comprised naive CD4+ T cells sorted from blood. Subset here: CD45RA+ positively selected. These receptors were collected from a man aged 30 to 39 in good health.

The rearrangement uses TRBV9 and TRBJ2-2; D is unresolved. CDR1 is SGDLS and CDR2 is YYNGEE in the germline V gene. V was cut by 3 bases and J by 2 bases, with 5 bases left in between. This CDR3 has 13 amino acids. CDR3 residues: CASSERNTGELFF. CDR3 bases: TGTGCCAGCAGCGAGCGAAACACCGGGGAGCTGTTTTTT. Full variable domain (rest looked up from reference TRBV9 and TRBJ2-2): DSGVTQTPKHLITATGQRVTLRCSPRSGDLSVYWYQQSLDQGLQFLIQYYNGEERAKGNILERFSAQQFPDLHSELNLSSLELGDSALYFCASSERNTGELFFGEGSRLTVL.

This clone has just one count. The rearrangement links TRBV6-1 to TRBJ2-3; D not resolved. The CDR3 is 13 amino acids. Germline CDR1 is MNHNS and CDR2 is SASEGT. V was pared by 1 base and J by 3 bases, with 5 bases between. CDR3 amino acids: CASSEVGTDTQYF. In DNA form, the CDR3 reads TGTGCCAGCAGTGAAGTCGGAACAGATACGCAGTATTTT.